Following are 31 T cell receptor beta chains from one sample sequenced in a study of T-cell memory formation after mild COVID-19. In TCRdb, the 5' RACE reads were re-called with MiXCR into one record per CDR3 protein. In the table there are hundreds of thousands of distinct CDR3 sequences, 20% to 30% of which are singletons. Sequencing input: PBMCs or a T cell subset sorted from them (not recorded which). These receptors were taken from an adult woman who had mild COVID-19 (a few samples of this study predate the infection). Cell type and time point are not known.

The chain has TRBV29-1 and TRBJ2-7; D is uncertain. The germline CDR1 and CDR2 sequences are SQVTM and ANQGSEA. Trimming removed 6 bases from V and 2 bases from J, with 14 bases in between. The CDR3 length is 13 residues. CDR3: CSVETTGAYEQYF. CDR3 bases: TGCAGCGTCGAAACTACTGGAGCCTACGAGCAGTACTTC.

The chain recombines TRBV29-1 with TRBJ1-1; D is perhaps TRBD1 (5 bases). From germline, CDR1 is SQVTM and CDR2 ANQGSEA. The V end lost 5 bases, the J end lost 1 base, and 8 bases lay between the germline ends. The CDR3 has 12 amino acids. CDR3 residues: CSVHRTNTEAFF. CDR3 coding DNA: TGCAGCGTTCACAGGACGAACACTGAAGCTTTCTTT.

The rearrangement links TRBV12-3 or TRBV12-4 to TRBJ2-7; the match to TRBD1 covers 7 bases. The CDR3 sequence is 12 residues long. V was pared by 5 bases and J by 7 bases, with 5 bases of the junction left unmatched. CDR3 bases: TGTGCCAGCAGTCATGGGACAGATGAGCAGTACTTC. It codes for CASSHGTDEQYF.

In DNA form, the CDR3 reads TGTGCCAGCAGCCTGACAGCGCCTGGAAACACCATATATTTT. As protein: CASSLTAPGNTIYF. This chain connects TRBV7-9 to TRBJ1-3; possible D gene TRBD1, 5 bases. The germline gives CDR1 SEHNR, CDR2 FQNEAQ (reference sequence). The V end was cut by 5 bases, the J end by 2 bases, with 10 bases between. This CDR3 contains 14 residues.

The sample holds many counts of this clonotype. The chain employs TRBV7-6 and TRBJ2-5, with D hard to call. This CDR3 contains 12 residues. The germline gives CDR1 SGHVS, CDR2 FNYEAQ. The V and J ends lost 3 bases and 3 bases respectively, with 5 bases between them. The CDR3 region has the DNA TGTGCCAGCAGCTTCACCGAAGAGACCCAGTACTTC. This gives the protein CASSFTEETQYF.

This clonotype was picked up a small number of times. The gene calls are TRBV12-3 or TRBV12-4 and TRBJ2-2, with TRBD2 matching over 11 bases. The CDR3 is 15 amino acids. J lost 9 bases, V lost 5 bases, and 8 bases had no gene match. The CDR3 nucleotides are TGTGCCAGCAGTGATACTAGCGGGGGAGCCAGGGAGCTGTTTTTT. Translating gives CASSDTSGGARELFF.

The chain links TRBV12-3 or TRBV12-4 to TRBJ2-1, with 15 bases that match TRBD2. The CDR3 loop spans 12 amino acids. Losses at the gene ends were 6 bases for V and 15 bases for J; bases not matched to a gene: 3. CDR3 coding DNA: TGTGCCAGCAGCCCGGGACTAGCGGGAGGGTTCTTC. Translation gives CASSPGLAGGFF.

This chain connects TRBV7-9 to TRBJ2-3; D is possibly TRBD2 (5 bases). The CDR3 sequence is 15 residues long. V gave up 5 bases and J gave up 0 bases, with 12 bases separating them. Germline-derived CDR1 and CDR2 are SEHNR and FQNEAQ (reference sequence). Here the CDR3 reads CASSPGLLSTDTQYF. The CDR3 bases are TGTGCCAGCAGCCCCGGACTTCTTAGCACAGATACGCAGTATTTT.

The chain joins TRBV3-1 to TRBJ2-7, with no clear D. CDR1 and CDR2 (germline): LGHDT, YNNKEL (reference sequence). The CDR3 spans 15 residues. V gave up 0 bases and J gave up 3 bases, with 12 bases separating them. This CDR3 is CASSQEIAAFYEQYF. CDR3 DNA: TGTGCCAGCAGCCAAGAGATCGCCGCTTTCTACGAGCAGTACTTC.

A few counts support this clonotype. The chain recombines TRBV7-6 with TRBJ1-2, with D possibly matching TRBD1 (5 bases). V dropped 5 bases and J dropped 4 bases, with 11 bases sitting between them. Looked up from germline, CDR1 is SGHVS and CDR2 is FNYEAQ. This CDR3 is 13 amino acids long. Here the CDR3 reads CASSTRGGYGYTF. The CDR3 nucleotides are TGTGCCAGCAGCACCCGTGGGGGCTATGGCTACACCTTC. Complete variable domain (other parts from reference TRBV7-6 and TRBJ1-2): GAGVSQSPRYKVTKRGQDVALRCDPISGHVSLYWYRQALGQGPEFLTYFNYEAQQDKSGLPNDRFSAERPEGSISTLTIQRTEQRDSAMYRCASSTRGGYGYTFGSGTRLTVV.

The gene calls are TRBV27 and TRBJ1-2, with D perhaps TRBD1 (5 bases). Germline V gene sequence: CDR1 MNHEY, CDR2 SMNVEV (reference sequence). The CDR3 sequence is 13 residues long. The V end lost 5 bases, the J end lost 6 bases, and 13 bases lay between the germline ends. The CDR3 sequence: CASSPWQTDGYTF. The CDR3 DNA reads as TGTGCCAGCAGTCCTTGGCAGACAGATGGCTACACCTTC.

In its sample, this clonotype was seen a few times. The V call is TRBV20-1, the J call TRBJ2-7, with 9 bases lining up with TRBD2. Germline loops: CDR1 DFQATT, CDR2 SNEGSKA (reference sequence). This CDR3 spans 14 amino acids. J lost 1 base, V lost 2 bases, and 3 bases had no gene match. This CDR3 is CSARRSGGSYEQYF. In DNA, the CDR3 is TGCAGTGCTAGACGTAGCGGGGGTTCCTACGAGCAGTACTTC.

The chain carries TRBV7-2 and TRBJ2-7; 10 bases line up with TRBD2. The CDR3 length is 14 residues. Looked up from germline, CDR1 is SGHTA and CDR2 is FQGNSA. Trimming at V came to 0 bases and at J to 5 bases, leaving 1 base not matched to a gene. The CDR3 region is CASSLALAGDEQYF. The CDR3 nucleotides read TGTGCCAGCAGCTTAGCGCTAGCGGGGGACGAGCAGTACTTC.

J is TRBJ2-5 and V is TRBV5-1; 12 nucleotides line up with TRBD2. Germline CDR1 is SGHRS and CDR2 is YFSETQ. This CDR3 is 17 amino acids long. Trimming took 0 bases from V and 1 from J; bases not matched to a gene: 4. CDR3 protein: CASSLVGLAGTQETQYF. Here the CDR3 DNA reads TGCGCCAGCAGCTTGGTAGGACTAGCGGGAACCCAAGAGACCCAGTACTTC.

This chain joins TRBV25-1 and TRBJ2-7, with D possibly being TRBD1 (6 bases). The CDR3 is 14 amino acids. The V gene lost 5 bases and the J gene lost 4 bases, with 15 bases spanning the gap. CDR1 and CDR2 (germline): MGHDK, SYGVNS. The CDR3 here is CASSLTGLIYEQYF. DNA for the CDR3: TGTGCCAGCAGTCTGACAGGTTTGATATACGAGCAGTACTTC.

The chain is built from TRBV19 and TRBJ1-1; 8 bases line up with TRBD1. Germline CDR1 reads LNHDA; CDR2 reads SQIVND (reference sequence). The CDR3 sequence is 14 residues long. V shed 4 bases and J 3 bases; nucleotides not matched to a gene: 4. The CDR3 sequence: CASSRRQGHTEAFF. The CDR3 nucleotides are TGTGCCAGTAGTAGACGACAGGGGCACACTGAAGCTTTCTTT.

This clonotype came up a few times. The rearrangement links TRBV6-5 to TRBJ1-2, with no clear D. Germline V gene data show CDR1 as MNHEY and CDR2 as SVGAGI. The CDR3 extends over 15 amino acids. Trimming took 4 bases from V and 2 from J, leaving 14 bases between them. This CDR3 is CASSSLPTLNYGYTF. CDR3 bases: TGTGCCAGCAGTTCCCTTCCGACCCTAAACTATGGCTACACCTTC.

This clonotype was observed at least ten times. CDR3 region: CASSLIRGGAGELFF. The CDR3 DNA follows: TGTGCCAGCAGCTTAATCCGGGGAGGCGCCGGGGAGCTGTTTTTT. This sequence joins TRBV11-2 and TRBJ2-2; the D gene is possibly TRBD2 (6 bases). From germline, CDR1 is SGHAT and CDR2 FQNNGV. Trimming removed 2 bases from V and 6 bases from J, with 13 bases in between. This CDR3 has 15 amino acids.

This clonotype was picked up a small number of times. V usage is TRBV20-1 and J usage is TRBJ2-7; no clear D gene. The CDR3 runs to 13 residues. V was trimmed by 3 bases and J by 3 bases, leaving 12 bases between them. The V gene's germline CDR1 is DFQATT and CDR2 SNEGSKA (reference sequence). The CDR3 region is CSARDPRRYEQYF. The DNA for the CDR3 is TGCAGTGCTAGGGACCCCCGGCGCTACGAGCAGTACTTC.

This clonotype was observed a handful of times. The chain employs TRBV5-1 and TRBJ1-1; 9 nucleotides line up with TRBD1. The trim removed 4 bases at V and 1 base at J, leaving 5 bases unmatched. CDR1 and CDR2 from the germline V gene are SGHRS and YFSETQ. This CDR3 is built from 15 residues. Here the CDR3 reads CASSQGQGWNTEAFF. DNA of the CDR3: TGCGCCAGCAGCCAAGGACAGGGGTGGAACACTGAAGCTTTCTTT. Filled out from reference TRBV5-1 and TRBJ1-1, the complete variable domain reads KAGVTQTPRYLIKTRGQQVTLSCSPISGHRSVSWYQQTPGQGLQFLFEYFSETQRNKGNFPGRFSGRQFSNSRSEMNVSTLELGDSALYLCASSQGQGWNTEAFFGQGTRLTVV.

This sequence joins TRBV6-5 and TRBJ1-6; D is uncertain. V lost 2 bases to trimming and J lost 6 bases, with 11 bases between them. CDR1 and CDR2 from the germline V gene are MNHEY and SVGAGI. CDR3 length: 15 amino acids. CDR3 sequence (DNA): TGTGCCAGCAGTTACCGCCGGGCTATTAATTCACCCCTCCACTTT. Encoded protein: CASSYRRAINSPLHF.

This clonotype was detected a few times. This chain joins TRBV18 and TRBJ2-1, with 7 bases identical to TRBD1. V gave up 2 bases and J gave up 0 bases; unmatched junction bases: 1. This CDR3 region has 15 residues. The V gene's germline CDR1 is KGHSH and CDR2 LQKENI. CDR3 in amino acids: CASSPGTASYNEQFF. The CDR3 DNA sequence: TGTGCCAGCTCACCAGGGACAGCCTCCTACAATGAGCAGTTCTTC.

The V call is TRBV20-1, the J call TRBJ2-3; 8 bases fit TRBD1. Trimming took 5 bases from V and 5 from J; bases not matched to a gene: 12. Germline V lookup: CDR1 DFQATT, CDR2 SNEGSKA (reference sequence). This CDR3 is built from 15 residues. Written as DNA, the CDR3 is TGCAGTGCTCCGGACAGGGAGCAACGCATAGATACGCAGTATTTT. Residues: CSAPDREQRIDTQYF.

This clonotype has more than one count but fewer than ten. CDR3 bases: TGTGCCAGCCTATCCTACAATGAGCAGTTCTTC. Its protein is CASLSYNEQFF. J is TRBJ2-1 and V is TRBV6-2 or TRBV6-3; D uncertain. Trimming shortened V by 8 bases and J by 1 base, and 3 bases separated the two germline ends. CDR3 length: 11 amino acids. Germline CDR1 MNHEY, CDR2 SVGEGT.

In its sample, this clonotype was seen a few times. V gene TRBV29-1 combines with J gene TRBJ1-4; 8 bases map to TRBD1. The ends lost 7 bases at V and 4 bases at J; junction bases unmatched: 5. Germline V gene sequence: CDR1 SQVTM, CDR2 ANQGSEA. The CDR3 totals 13 residues. Here the CDR3 DNA reads TGCAGCGGCCGGGACAGGAGTAATGAAAAACTGTTTTTT. It is translated as CSGRDRSNEKLFF.

This clonotype came up a few times. CDR3 DNA sequence: TGTGCCAGCTCCCCTGGGGGCAACCAAAACATTCAGTACTTC. Its translation: CASSPGGNQNIQYF. The chain is built from TRBV12-3 or TRBV12-4 and TRBJ2-4; D perhaps matches TRBD1 (6 bases). The germline V and J ends were trimmed by 8 bases and 5 bases, with 16 bases remaining between them. The CDR3 contains 14 residues.

The chain employs TRBV5-1 and TRBJ2-5; D remains ambiguous. The CDR3 runs 14 residues. The ends were cut back, 3 bases at V and 5 bases at J, with 14 bases in the middle. In germline, CDR1 is SGHRS, CDR2 YFSETQ. The CDR3, as DNA: TGCGCCAGCAGCTATAACTCCCTCGGGGAGACCCAGTACTTC. Translating gives CASSYNSLGETQYF.

The J gene is TRBJ1-1, the V gene TRBV10-3; D perhaps matches TRBD1 (6 bases). This CDR3 is 14 amino acids long. Per the germline V gene, CDR1 is ENHRY and CDR2 is SYGVKD. V was cut by 6 bases and J by 2 bases, with 13 bases left in between. For the CDR3, the DNA is TGTGCCATCAGGTCCGGGACAACCAACACTGAAGCTTTCTTT. Protein: CAIRSGTTNTEAFF.

The table lists this clonotype with a few counts. The J gene is TRBJ2-7, the V gene TRBV5-1; 7 positions agree with TRBD2. Trimming cost V 1 base and J 2 bases; bases outside gene matches: 9. CDR1 is SGHRS, CDR2 YFSETQ, per germline. This CDR3 contains 16 residues. In nucleotides, the CDR3 is TGCGCCAGCAGCTTGCAGGGTAGCGGGTCCCCCTACGAGCAGTACTTC. Translation gives CASSLQGSGSPYEQYF.

The chain joins TRBV6-5 to TRBJ2-7; perhaps TRBD2 as D (6 bases). Germline CDR1 is MNHEY and CDR2 is SVGAGI. This CDR3 has 15 residues. The V and J ends lost 2 bases and 3 bases respectively, with 14 bases between them. CDR3 region: CASSYRRGPIYEQYF. DNA of the CDR3: TGTGCCAGCAGTTACCGGAGGGGACCGATCTACGAGCAGTACTTC.

The CDR3 protein is CATSDAGSAYEQYF. In DNA form, the CDR3 reads TGTGCCACCAGTGACGCAGGGAGTGCCTACGAGCAGTACTTC. The chain has TRBV24-1 and TRBJ2-7; D tentatively fits TRBD1 or TRBD2 (5 bases each). The CDR3 runs 14 residues. The germline V gene encodes CDR1 KGHDR and CDR2 SFDVKD. V was trimmed by 4 bases and J by 2 bases, leaving 11 bases between them.